The 28 T cell receptor beta chains below all came from one sample that was sequenced in a study of early T cells in non-severe SARS-CoV-2 infection (dated by TCRdb to 2020 to 2022). Library prep was done by 5' RACE. TCRdb names NextSeq 500 as the instrument used. TCRdb itself trimmed the public reads at Q25 with fastp, ran MiXCR and retained productive beta chains. Duplicate CDR3 protein sequences are folded into a single record with the most common DNA and genes. The sample contains about 67,000 distinct CDR3 sequences, around a tenth of them found a single time. 3.8% of the sample goes to the ten largest clones. Sequences were obtained from whole blood. The receptors stem from an adult who was a healthcare worker with PCR-confirmed SARS-CoV-2 infection or an uninfected control (not recorded which).

This sequence joins TRBV6-5 and TRBJ1-3; maybe TRBD1 (5 bases). Germline V gene sequence: CDR1 MNHEY, CDR2 SVGAGI. The CDR3 is made up of 15 amino acids. Trimming removed 6 bases at V and 4 bases at J, with 16 bases between. CDR3 region: CASRGTVNYGNTIYF. In DNA form, the CDR3 reads TGTGCCAGCAGAGGGACGGTAAACTACGGAAACACCATATATTTT.

The sample holds many counts of this clonotype. The chain carries TRBV29-1 and TRBJ2-1, with a possible D match to TRBD1 (6 bases). This CDR3 is 14 amino acids long. Trimming cost V 6 bases and J 0 bases, with 12 bases left between them. In germline, CDR1 is SQVTM, CDR2 ANQGSEA. The CDR3 DNA reads TGCAGCGTAAGGACAGACAGCTCCTACAATGAGCAGTTCTTC. Protein product: CSVRTDSSYNEQFF.

The genes are TRBV10-2 and TRBJ1-3; the D is unclear. The CDR3 is 12 amino acids. CDR1 WSHSY and CDR2 SAAADI come from the germline V gene. V was pared by 7 bases and J by 3 bases, with 7 bases between. The CDR3 reads CASTPIGNTIYF. The CDR3 bases are TGCGCCAGCACCCCGATTGGAAACACCATATATTTT.

The CDR3 protein is CASSLKSVEQYF. In DNA, the CDR3 is TGTGCCAGCAGCTTAAAGTCGGTCGAGCAGTACTTC. The J gene is TRBJ2-7, the V gene TRBV7-8; D is unresolved. Per the germline V gene, CDR1 is SGHVS and CDR2 is FQNEAQ. This CDR3 contains 12 residues. Trimming shortened V by 2 bases and J by 6 bases, and 8 bases separated the two germline ends.

There are a few counts of this clonotype. The CDR3 sequence: CASSRQPRSPLHF. CDR3 bases: TGTGCCAGCAGCCGACAGCCCCGATCACCCCTCCACTTT. The rearrangement links TRBV7-8 to TRBJ1-6; D is possibly TRBD1 (5 bases). V lost 5 bases, J lost 10 bases, and 12 bases lay in between. The germline V gene encodes CDR1 SGHVS and CDR2 FQNEAQ. CDR3 length equals 13 residues.

This clonotype occurred a few times. V gene TRBV7-9 combines with J gene TRBJ2-2, with a tentative D call TRBD2 (6 bases). The CDR3 has 17 residues. Germline assignment: CDR1 SEHNR and CDR2 FQNEAQ (reference sequence). Trimming stripped 1 base from V and 4 bases from J, with 16 bases between. The CDR3 loop is CASSLGGAAGITGELFF. CDR3 nucleotides: TGTGCCAGCAGCTTAGGTGGAGCCGCGGGGATCACCGGGGAGCTGTTTTTT. The full variable domain, rest sourced from reference TRBV7-9 and TRBJ2-2, is DTGVSQNPRHKITKRGQNVTFRCDPISEHNRLYWYRQTLGQGPEFLTYFQNEAQLEKSRLLSDRFSAERPKGSFSTLEIQRTEQGDSAMYLCASSLGGAAGITGELFFGEGSRLTVL.

This clonotype was seen at least ten times. This chain uses TRBV29-1 with TRBJ1-2; D is uncertain. This CDR3 is built from 12 residues. The germline V gene encodes CDR1 SQVTM and CDR2 ANQGSEA. V was pared by 0 bases and J by 3 bases, with 5 bases between. The CDR3 loop is CSVEDNYYGYTF. The CDR3 bases are TGCAGCGTTGAAGACAACTACTATGGCTACACCTTC.

This clonotype was recorded many times. The chain joins TRBV13 to TRBJ2-2; D may be TRBD1 (6 bases). Germline V gene lookup returns CDR1 PRHDT and CDR2 FYEKMQ (reference sequence). V lost 5 bases and J lost 7, with 17 bases in between. CDR3 size: 15 residues. The CDR3 sequence is CASSQGSTEGGELFF. The CDR3 bases are TGTGCCAGCAGCCAGGGGAGTACAGAAGGCGGGGAGCTGTTTTTT.

The sample holds a few counts of this clonotype. The genes are TRBV19 and TRBJ2-5, with D perhaps matching TRBD1 or TRBD2 (5 bases each). V dropped 8 bases and J dropped 5 bases, with 18 bases sitting between them. CDR1 and CDR2 (germline): LNHDA, SQIVND (reference sequence). This CDR3 has 14 amino acids. CDR3 bases: TGTGCCAGTGCCTTTCGGGACGCAGGGGAGACCCAGTACTTC. Translation: CASAFRDAGETQYF.

This clonotype showed up just a few times. This chain uses TRBV14 with TRBJ1-1; D is perhaps TRBD1 (6 bases). The CDR3 is 14 residues long. Germline-derived CDR1 and CDR2 are SGHDN and FVKESK. Trimming took 3 bases from V and 4 from J, leaving 12 bases between them. CDR3 in DNA: TGTGCCAGCAGCCATCCAGGGGCGCCCACTGAAGCTTTCTTT. Encoded protein: CASSHPGAPTEAFF.

The chain uses TRBV3-1 and TRBJ1-6; TRBD1 agrees at 10 bases. This CDR3 region has 15 residues. The J segment lost 7 bases and the V segment lost 1 base, leaving 1 base of the junction unmatched. The germline V gene has CDR1 LGHDT and CDR2 YNNKEL (reference sequence). The CDR3 DNA sequence: TGTGCCAGCAGCCAAGGACAGGGGGCGAATTCACCCCTCCACTTT. Amino acids: CASSQGQGANSPLHF.

This clonotype appeared many times. An end of the junction differs from the germline gene, which may be a read error. The chain combines TRBV18 with TRBJ1-5; D uncertain. Per the germline V gene, CDR1 is KGHSH and CDR2 is LQKENI. This CDR3 contains 18 residues. This chain's CDR3 is CASSPLAGYKAHNQPQHF. CDR3 sequence (DNA): TGTGCCAGCTCTCCACTCGCGGGGTACAAGGCCCACAATCAGCCCCAGCATTTT. Variable domain in full (rest from reference TRBV18 and TRBJ1-5): NAGVMQNPRHLVRRRGQEARLRCSPMKGHSHVYWYRQLPEEGLKFMVYLQKENIIDESGMPKERFSAEFPKEGPSILRIQQVVRGDSAAYFCASSPLAGYKAHNQPQHFGDGTRLSIL.

This sequence joins TRBV12-5 and TRBJ2-1; D might be TRBD1 or TRBD2, each matching 5 bases. This CDR3 spans 19 amino acids. Germline V gene data show CDR1 as LGHNT and CDR2 as FRNRAP. V shed 3 bases and J shed 2 bases, with 23 bases lying between them. The CDR3 bases are TGTGCTAGTGGTTTCTATTCATCGAGAGGGGTTTGGCCCTACAATGAGCAGTTCTTC. This sequence encodes CASGFYSSRGVWPYNEQFF.

CDR3 coding DNA: TGTGCCAGCAGTTTAGCGGGGGGCTGGAATGAGCAGTTCTTC. As protein: CASSLAGGWNEQFF. This chain connects TRBV6-5 to TRBJ2-1; 10 bases are a match to TRBD2. Unmatched junction bases numbered 4, after V lost 4 bases and J lost 7 bases. Germline V gene sequence: CDR1 MNHEY, CDR2 SVGAGI. The CDR3 runs to 14 residues.

This chain joins TRBV20-1 and TRBJ2-1; 11 nucleotides match TRBD1. CDR3 length equals 17 residues. Trimming took 1 base from V and 7 from J; bases not matched to a gene: 12. Germline V gene data show CDR1 as DFQATT and CDR2 as SNEGSKA (reference sequence). This CDR3 reads CSARGPPGQGAGNEQFF. The CDR3 bases are TGCAGTGCTAGAGGCCCTCCAGGACAGGGGGCCGGGAATGAGCAGTTCTTC.

The chain couples TRBV4-2 to TRBJ2-7, with a possible D match to TRBD2 (6 bases). CDR3 length: 13 residues. V dropped 5 bases and J dropped 5 bases, with 13 bases sitting between them. Germline values: CDR1 LGHNA, CDR2 YNFKEQ. CDR3 DNA sequence: TGTGCCAGCAGCTCCGGGAGAGCTGACGAGCAGTACTTC. This codes for CASSSGRADEQYF.

This clonotype showed up just a few times. The V gene is TRBV6-5, the J gene TRBJ1-6; D not resolved. This CDR3 spans 13 amino acids. V lost 6 bases and J 8 bases, leaving 11 bases between the germline ends. Germline CDR1 is MNHEY and CDR2 is SVGAGI. Here the CDR3 reads CASRVTSHSPLHF. The CDR3 DNA is TGTGCCAGCAGGGTGACTAGTCATTCACCCCTCCACTTT.

There are many counts of this clonotype. The DNA of the CDR3 is TGTGCCAGCAGCACAACTAGCTTTACCGGGGAGCTGTTTTTT. This translates into CASSTTSFTGELFF. The chain employs TRBV6-1 and TRBJ2-2; tentatively, D is TRBD2 (6 bases). This CDR3 region has 14 residues. In germline, CDR1 is MNHNS, CDR2 SASEGT. The germline V and J ends were trimmed by 6 bases and 5 bases, with 13 bases remaining between them.

This CDR3 reads CSVGSSAQPQHF. CDR3 sequence (DNA): TGCAGCGTTGGGTCTTCTGCACAGCCCCAGCATTTT. The gene calls are TRBV29-1 and TRBJ1-5; D is unclear. V was clipped by 4 bases and J by 7 bases, with 11 bases between them. Germline loops: CDR1 SQVTM, CDR2 ANQGSEA. This CDR3 has 12 residues.

The V and J genes are TRBV12-3 or TRBV12-4 and TRBJ1-2, with 10 nucleotides matching TRBD1. The CDR3 is made up of 14 amino acids. V lost 4 bases, J lost 7 bases, and 6 bases stayed unmatched. Written as DNA, the CDR3 is TGTGCCAGCAGTTCAGACAGGGGGCTAAGTGGCTACACCTTC. Translated: CASSSDRGLSGYTF.

This clonotype was found many times. J is TRBJ1-5 and V is TRBV24-1; D gene uncertain. Trimming took off 0 bases at V and 5 bases at J, with 1 base between the two ends. This CDR3 contains 12 residues. Germline CDR1 KGHDR, CDR2 SFDVKD. The CDR3 nucleotides are TGTGCCACCAGTGATTTGCATCAGCCCCAGCATTTT. It yields the protein CATSDLHQPQHF.

The genes are TRBV29-1 and TRBJ2-7; 9 nucleotides match TRBD1. Per the germline V gene, CDR1 is SQVTM and CDR2 is ANQGSEA. The junction had 5 bases not matched to a gene; V was cut back by 6 bases and J by 5 bases. This CDR3 has 12 residues. The CDR3 DNA reads TGCAGCGTGACAGGGGGTTTAGACGAGCAGTACTTC. Amino acids: CSVTGGLDEQYF.

The rearrangement uses TRBV5-6 and TRBJ2-5, with D uncertain. Trimming left V 1 base short and J 4 bases short, with 5 bases between. CDR1 is SGHDT, CDR2 YYEEEE, per germline. This CDR3 has 12 residues. The chain's CDR3 is CASSLWPETQYF. CDR3 DNA sequence: TGTGCCAGCAGCTTGTGGCCAGAGACCCAGTACTTC.

The rearrangement joins TRBV6-6 to TRBJ2-7; TRBD1 matches at 10 bases. Losses at the gene ends were 6 bases for V and 2 bases for J; bases not matched to a gene: 13. Germline V gene data show CDR1 as MNHNY and CDR2 as SVGAGI (reference sequence). This CDR3 has 17 residues. The CDR3 region is CASSLLGGGQGAYEQYF. The CDR3 coding sequence is TGTGCCAGCAGCCTTCTAGGGGGTGGACAGGGGGCCTACGAGCAGTACTTC.

This clonotype was detected many times. V is TRBV13 and J is TRBJ2-7; D not certain. Germline values: CDR1 PRHDT, CDR2 FYEKMQ (reference sequence). The CDR3 is 12 amino acids. The V end was cut by 3 bases, the J end by 4 bases, with 7 bases between. The CDR3 here is CASSFSGYEQYF. The CDR3 nucleotides read TGTGCCAGCAGCTTCTCTGGTTACGAGCAGTACTTC.

V is TRBV29-1 and J is TRBJ1-1; 10 positions agree with TRBD1. Trimming took 7 bases from V and 4 from J; bases not matched to a gene: 3. Germline CDR1 and CDR2: SQVTM and ANQGSEA. The CDR3 runs to 12 residues. The CDR3 spells CSGQGAGTEAFF. CDR3 bases: TGCAGCGGACAGGGGGCCGGCACTGAAGCTTTCTTT.

This clonotype occurred a few times. The chain carries TRBV28 and TRBJ2-2; D call uncertain. CDR1 is MDHEN, CDR2 SYDVKM, per germline. Between the trimmed V and J ends, which lost 7 bases and 3 bases, there was a span of 12 bases. This CDR3 has 14 amino acids. CDR3 nucleotide sequence: TGTGCCAGCAATCAGGCCGGGCACACCGGGGAGCTGTTTTTT. Translation gives CASNQAGHTGELFF.

This clonotype was found a few times. The chain uses TRBV19 and TRBJ2-6; TRBD1 agrees at 11 bases. CDR1 and CDR2 (germline): LNHDA, SQIVND (reference sequence). Germline trimming cut 8 bases from V and 4 bases from J; bases unmatched to any gene: 1. The CDR3 loop spans 14 amino acids. The CDR3 nucleotides are TGTGCCAGTGGACAGGGGGCAGGGGCCAACGTCCTGACTTTC. This codes for CASGQGAGANVLTF.